A single sample gave rise to the 20 T cell receptor beta chains below, sequenced in a study of blood T cell repertoires in COVID-19. Repertoires were generated with immunoSEQ multiplex PCR, while TCRdb's copy carries only in-frame clones and drops some. The sample lists under 200,000 clones, over 65% occurring once. The specimen sequenced was peripheral blood. The receptors shown here come from a man aged 60 to 69 with acute or convalescent COVID-19.

The chain couples TRBV6-5 to TRBJ2-1; 14 nucleotides line up with TRBD2. The CDR3 spans 15 residues. Looked up from germline, CDR1 is MNHEY and CDR2 is SVGAGI. Trimming removed 6 bases from V and 6 bases from J; junction bases left unmatched: 4. CDR3 sequence reads: CASSPGTSGGNEQFF. The CDR3 DNA reads TGTGCCAGCAGCCCCGGGACTAGCGGGGGCAATGAGCAGTTCTTC.

The rearrangement links TRBV5-4 to TRBJ1-6, with 9 bases aligning to TRBD1. V lost 5 bases, J lost 10 bases, and 4 bases stayed unmatched. Germline values: CDR1 SGHNT, CDR2 YYREEE (reference sequence). CDR3 size: 13 residues. The CDR3 loop is CASSSDRGSPLHF. The CDR3 DNA reads TGTGCCAGCAGTTCGGACAGGGGATCACCCCTCCACTTT.

The chain employs TRBV6-6 and TRBJ1-5; the match to TRBD1 covers 10 bases. J was trimmed by 3 bases and V by 5 bases; bases with no gene match: 7. This CDR3 is 16 amino acids long. Germline-derived CDR1 and CDR2 are MNHNY and SVGAGI (reference sequence). CDR3 loop: CASSPGQGPINQPQHF. DNA of the CDR3: TGTGCCAGCAGTCCGGGACAGGGGCCGATCAATCAGCCCCAGCATTTT.

The chain uses TRBV11-3 and TRBJ2-1, with D possibly being TRBD1 (5 bases). This CDR3 contains 13 residues. The V end lost 2 bases, the J end lost 8 bases, and 10 bases lay between the germline ends. Germline loops: CDR1 SGHNT, CDR2 YENEEA. In nucleotides, the CDR3 is TGTGCCAGCAGCTTAAGCAGGGTGGATGAGCAGTTCTTC. Amino acid sequence: CASSLSRVDEQFF.

The rearrangement uses TRBV5-1 and TRBJ1-1, with 7 bases aligning to TRBD1. Germline V gene lookup returns CDR1 SGHRS and CDR2 YFSETQ. The V gene end was trimmed by 4 bases and the J gene end by 4 bases; junction bases not matched to a gene: 10. The CDR3 is made up of 15 amino acids. For the CDR3, the DNA is TGCGCCAGCAGCGATGACAGGGCGGGGGGCACTGAAGCTTTCTTT. Amino acids: CASSDDRAGGTEAFF.

This clone was picked up one time. The J gene is TRBJ2-2, the V gene TRBV7-9, with D possibly being TRBD2 (6 bases). Germline assignment: CDR1 SEHNR and CDR2 FQNEAQ (reference sequence). This CDR3 spans 14 amino acids. Trimming stripped 5 bases from V and 7 bases from J, with 14 bases between. CDR3 DNA: TGTGCCAGCAGCAGATCGGACGGGGGCGGGGAGCTGTTTTTT. Protein: CASSRSDGGGELFF.

This clone was recorded a few times. The chain uses TRBV6-5 and TRBJ2-7; D gene ambiguous. Looked up from germline, CDR1 is MNHEY and CDR2 is SVGAGI. This CDR3 has 13 residues. Trimming removed 2 bases at V and 3 bases at J, with 8 bases between. CDR3 coding DNA: TGTGCCAGCAGTTACAGCACCCGCTACGAGCAGTACTTC. Protein product: CASSYSTRYEQYF.

The rearrangement links TRBV18 to TRBJ1-5; 9 positions agree with TRBD1. The length of the CDR3 is 16 residues. J lost 4 bases, V lost 6 bases, and 10 bases had no gene match. CDR1 is KGHSH and CDR2 is LQKENI in the germline V gene. CDR3 in DNA: TGTGCCAGCTCGAGGACAGGGGCAGGAACTAATCAGCCCCAGCATTTT. Translation gives CASSRTGAGTNQPQHF. Together with reference TRBV18 and TRBJ1-5, the CDR3 gives the full variable domain: NAGVMQNPRHLVRRRGQEARLRCSPMKGHSHVYWYRQLPEEGLKFMVYLQKENIIDESGMPKERFSAEFPKEGPSILRIQQVVRGDSAAYFCASSRTGAGTNQPQHFGDGTRLSIL.

This clone came up a few times. The chain employs TRBV3-1 (or the pseudogene TRBV3-2) and TRBJ1-2; the D gene is possibly TRBD1 (6 bases). Germline assignment: CDR1 LGHDT and CDR2 YNNKEL (reference sequence). The CDR3 is 14 residues long. Deletions cut 4 bases from V and 4 bases from J, with 13 bases between. CDR3 sequence (DNA): TGTGCCAGCAGCCCCGGGGGGCGAATCTATGGCTACACCTTC. Protein sequence: CASSPGGRIYGYTF.

The V call is TRBV7-2, the J call TRBJ2-7, with unresolved D. CDR3 length: 14 amino acids. Germline CDR1 and CDR2: SGHTA and FQGNSA. V was pared by 0 bases and J by 0 bases, with 6 bases between. The CDR3 DNA is TGTGCCAGCAGCTTAGCGCACGGCTCCTACGAGCAGTACTTC. Encoded protein: CASSLAHGSYEQYF.

The sample holds a few counts of this clone. The rearrangement uses TRBV7-8 and TRBJ1-5, with D possibly TRBD1 on 5 matching bases. Germline V gives CDR1 SGHVS, CDR2 FQNEAQ. V lost 5 bases and J 2 bases, leaving 10 bases between the germline ends. This CDR3 comprises 14 residues. The CDR3 nucleotides read TGTGCCAGCAGCCCAGGGAGGGGCAATCAGCCCCAGCATTTT. Translated, it gives CASSPGRGNQPQHF.

The chain has TRBV6-1 and TRBJ2-1, with 7 bases fitting TRBD1. Germline V gene sequence: CDR1 MNHNS, CDR2 SASEGT. CDR3 length: 13 amino acids. V was pared by 8 bases and J by 9 bases, with 10 bases of the junction left unmatched. CDR3 in amino acids: CASRSQGVAEQFF. Written as DNA, the CDR3 is TGTGCCAGCCGGAGTCAGGGGGTCGCTGAGCAGTTCTTC.

V gene TRBV2 combines with J gene TRBJ1-5; 7 bases align to TRBD1. CDR1 and CDR2 (germline): SNHLY, FYNNEI. The CDR3 length is 14 residues. The J segment lost 6 bases and the V segment lost 8 bases, leaving 10 bases of the junction unmatched. The CDR3 DNA is TGTGCCAGCCGCCGACAGGGAGTATCTCAGCCCCAGCATTTT. This sequence encodes CASRRQGVSQPQHF. Full variable domain (outside the CDR3, taken from reference TRBV2 and TRBJ1-5): EPEVTQTPSHQVTQMGQEVILRCVPISNHLYFYWYRQILGQKVEFLVSFYNNEISEKSEIFDDQFSVERPDGSNFTLKIRSTKLEDSAMYFCASRRQGVSQPQHFGDGTRLSIL.

J is TRBJ1-1 and V is TRBV7-3; TRBD1 agrees at 7 bases. Germline CDR1 and CDR2: SGHTA and FQGTGA. The CDR3 spans 14 residues. J gave up 1 base and V 5 bases, and 4 bases lay outside the gene matches. The CDR3 DNA sequence: TGTGCCAGCAGCCGGGGACAGTCGAACACTGAAGCTTTCTTT. This sequence encodes CASSRGQSNTEAFF.

V gene TRBV12-5 combines with J gene TRBJ2-1; TRBD1 is a possible D gene (6 bases). This CDR3 is 14 amino acids long. The V and J ends lost 6 bases and 5 bases respectively, with 14 bases between them. The V gene's germline CDR1 is LGHNT and CDR2 FRNRAP. The DNA of the CDR3 is TGTGCTAGTGGCCCCGGGCAGGGGAACAATGAGCAGTTCTTC. The encoded protein is CASGPGQGNNEQFF.

The chain links TRBV21-1 to TRBJ2-3; the D call of TRBD2 is as the table states it, not checked on the DNA. TRBV21-1 is annotated as a pseudogene. This CDR3 contains 13 residues. The CDR3 coding sequence is TGTGCCAGCAGCGGGACTGACGCAGATACGCAGTATTTT. This encodes CASSGTDADTQYF.

The chain employs TRBV28 and TRBJ2-5, with D possibly TRBD1 on 8 matching bases. There are 14 residues in the CDR3. Germline V lookup: CDR1 MDHEN, CDR2 SYDVKM. V dropped 3 bases and J dropped 5 bases, with 13 bases sitting between them. For the CDR3, the DNA is TGTGCCAGCAGTTTTTACAGGGGGGGGGAGACCCAGTACTTC. It specifies CASSFYRGGETQYF.

The V call is TRBV18, the J call TRBJ2-5; no clear D. This CDR3 is built from 12 residues. The V and J ends lost 6 bases and 7 bases respectively, with 12 bases between them. CDR1 KGHSH and CDR2 LQKENI come from the germline V gene. As DNA, the CDR3 is TGTGCCAGCTCGACCCAGGATCCGACCCAGTACTTC. As protein: CASSTQDPTQYF.

J is TRBJ1-2 and V is TRBV27, with TRBD1 matching over 10 bases. The CDR3 is made up of 13 amino acids. J gave up 3 bases and V 9 bases, and 4 bases lay outside the gene matches. Germline CDR1 is MNHEY and CDR2 is SMNVEV (reference sequence). This CDR3 reads CARDRGRDYGYTF. The CDR3 DNA is TGTGCCAGAGACAGGGGGCGAGACTATGGCTACACCTTC.

This chain uses TRBV30 with TRBJ1-1, with a possible D match to TRBD1 (5 bases). The CDR3 runs 11 residues. Germline CDR1 is GTSNPN and CDR2 is SVGIG (reference sequence). V lost 6 bases to trimming and J lost 5 bases, with 10 bases between them. CDR3 in amino acids: CACFRATEAFF. The CDR3 region has the DNA TGTGCCTGTTTCAGGGCGACTGAAGCTTTCTTT.